Listed below are T cell receptor beta chains from one sample, sequenced in a study of Graves' ophthalmopathy and Graves' hyperthyroidism. In TCRdb, the multiplex PCR reads were re-called with MiXCR into one record per CDR3 protein. The table lists 1 million to 1.3 million distinct CDR3 sequences, 36% of them singletons. Specimen: peripheral blood or thyroid tissue (not recorded which). Every receptor here comes from an adult man with Graves' hyperthyroidism. Each CDR3 is given with its conserved first and last residue. Fields, in order: V gene, J gene, CDR3 protein.

v_call: TRBV11-3; j_call: TRBJ2-5; cdr3_aa: CASARSGETQYF
v_call: TRBV7-2; j_call: TRBJ1-2; cdr3_aa: CASSSTGQGGGYTF
v_call: TRBV18; j_call: TRBJ1-6; cdr3_aa: CASSPPWGDNSPLHF
v_call: TRBV2; j_call: TRBJ1-5; cdr3_aa: CASSTRDIRMEPQHF
v_call: TRBV15; j_call: TRBJ2-2; cdr3_aa: CATSLRDRSTGELFF
v_call: TRBV2; j_call: TRBJ1-5; cdr3_aa: CASSRQDYSNQPQHF
v_call: TRBV20-1; j_call: TRBJ2-7; cdr3_aa: CSARDSQGPSYEQYF
v_call: TRBV2; j_call: TRBJ2-2; cdr3_aa: CASSPSRGSNTGELFF
v_call: TRBV7-9; j_call: TRBJ2-7; cdr3_aa: CASSLGAGLWEQYF
v_call: TRBV29-1; j_call: TRBJ2-6; cdr3_aa: CSVQDDVLTF